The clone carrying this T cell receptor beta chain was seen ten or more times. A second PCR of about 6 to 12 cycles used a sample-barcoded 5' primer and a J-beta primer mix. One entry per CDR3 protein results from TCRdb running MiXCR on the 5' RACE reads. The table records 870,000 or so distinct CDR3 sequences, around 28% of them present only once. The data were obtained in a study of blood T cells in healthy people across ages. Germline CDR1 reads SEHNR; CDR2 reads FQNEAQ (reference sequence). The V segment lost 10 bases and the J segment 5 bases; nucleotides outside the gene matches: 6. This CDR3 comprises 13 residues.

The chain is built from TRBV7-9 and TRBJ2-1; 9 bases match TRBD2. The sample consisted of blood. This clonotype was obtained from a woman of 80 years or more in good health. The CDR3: CATRLADHNEQFF. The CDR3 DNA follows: TGTGCCACCCGACTAGCGGACCACAATGAGCAGTTCTTC. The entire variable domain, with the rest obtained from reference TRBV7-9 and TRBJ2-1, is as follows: DTGVSQNPRHKITKRGQNVTFRCDPISEHNRLYWYRQTLGQGPEFLTYFQNEAQLEKSRLLSDRFSAERPKGSFSTLEIQRTEQGDSAMYLCATRLADHNEQFFGPGTRLTVL.